The 10 T cell receptor beta chains below come from one sample, sequenced in a study of shared clonotypes between healthy human individuals. The naive CD8 population came from CD45RO-negative cells selected for CCR7, without terminally differentiated effector memory CD45RA+ cells. Profiling relied on immunoSEQ multiplex PCR, and the TCRdb table lists in-frame clones only, not all of them. The top ten clones hold roughly 0.1% of a sample with roughly 590,000 clones, less than 97% of them seen once. Sequenced material: naive CD8+ T cells sorted from blood. The receptor source for this set is a woman in her twenties or thirties in good health.

Regarding this clone: The same CDR3 arises from other DNA sequences in this sample as well. The J gene is TRBJ2-7, the V gene TRBV27; no definite D call. The germline V gene encodes CDR1 MNHEY and CDR2 SMNVEV (reference sequence). The V end was cut by 5 bases, the J end by 2 bases, with 7 bases between. The CDR3 is 12 residues long. The CDR3 here is CASSPTPYEQYF. The CDR3 DNA reads TGTGCCAGCAGTCCAACGCCCTACGAGCAGTACTTC.

This sequence joins TRBV29-1 and TRBJ2-5, with D possibly matching TRBD2 (5 bases). The V end was cut by 0 bases, the J end by 5 bases, with 22 bases between. The CDR3 is made up of 17 amino acids. Germline lookup yields CDR1 SQVTM and CDR2 ANQGSEA. The CDR3 DNA reads TGCAGCGTTGAAGATCTAATACCGGTCAACCCGGGGGAGACCCAGTACTTC. It encodes CSVEDLIPVNPGETQYF.

This clone appeared once. The chain joins TRBV2 to TRBJ2-2; D unresolved. Germline assignment: CDR1 SNHLY and CDR2 FYNNEI. V was pared by 7 bases and J by 4 bases, with 7 bases between. This CDR3 has 12 residues. The CDR3 coding sequence is TGTGCCAGCATCTGGGGCACCGGGGAGCTGTTTTTT. Translating gives CASIWGTGELFF.

J is TRBJ1-1 and V is TRBV11-2; the match to TRBD1 covers 9 bases. The CDR3 has 16 amino acids. Germline lookup yields CDR1 SGHAT and CDR2 FQNNGV. V was clipped by 6 bases and J by 3 bases; unmatched bases: 11. The CDR3 here is CASRAWDRAGDTEAFF. CDR3 bases: TGTGCCAGCAGAGCCTGGGACAGGGCGGGGGACACTGAAGCTTTCTTT.

The DNA of the CDR3 is TGTGCCAGCAGCTTAGGGCAGGGAGGACCCTCCAATCAGCCCCAGCATTTT. This translates into CASSLGQGGPSNQPQHF. This rearrangement joins TRBV13 to TRBJ1-5, with D possibly TRBD1 on 5 matching bases. Trimming took off 0 bases at V and 3 bases at J, with 15 bases between the two ends. There are 17 residues in the CDR3. Germline V gene data show CDR1 as PRHDT and CDR2 as FYEKMQ (reference sequence).

This chain connects TRBV5-6 to TRBJ1-2; weak D call: TRBD1 (5 bases). The CDR3 sequence is 14 residues long. With 4 bases removed from V and 8 bases from J, the gap between germline ends came to 18 bases. Germline CDR1 is SGHDT and CDR2 is YYEEEE. The CDR3 spells CASSRKTVYDGYTF. CDR3 DNA: TGTGCCAGCAGCCGGAAGACAGTGTACGACGGCTACACCTTC.

The V call is TRBV10-1, the J call TRBJ2-2; the D gene is possibly TRBD1 (5 bases). This CDR3 is built from 14 residues. The germline V gene encodes CDR1 WNHNN and CDR2 SYGVQD (reference sequence). The V and J ends lost 4 bases and 5 bases respectively, with 11 bases between them. CDR3 sequence: CASSVYQGTGELFF. The CDR3 DNA reads TGCGCCAGCAGTGTTTATCAGGGAACCGGGGAGCTGTTTTTT.

The chain combines TRBV28 with TRBJ2-7, with D tentatively TRBD2 (6 bases). Trimming shortened V by 5 bases and J by 0 bases, and 14 bases separated the two germline ends. The CDR3 sequence is 15 residues long. CDR1 and CDR2 (germline): MDHEN, SYDVKM. This CDR3 reads CASSIGGLGSYEQYF. The DNA for the CDR3 is TGTGCCAGCAGTATCGGGGGTTTGGGCTCCTACGAGCAGTACTTC. The entire variable domain, with the rest obtained from reference TRBV28 and TRBJ2-7, is as follows: DVKVTQSSRYLVKRTGEKVFLECVQDMDHENMFWYRQDPGLGLRLIYFSYDVKMKEKGDIPEGYSVSREKKERFSLILESASTNQTSMYLCASSIGGLGSYEQYFGPGTRLTVT.

The chain combines TRBV6-6 with TRBJ2-1, with 7 positions matching TRBD1. Germline assignment: CDR1 MNHNY and CDR2 SVGAGI (reference sequence). Germline trimming cut 6 bases from V and 4 bases from J; bases unmatched to any gene: 9. The CDR3 length is 15 residues. The CDR3 DNA reads as TGTGCCAGCAGCGGGGCCGGGACAGCTTACAATGAGCAGTTCTTC. Translated: CASSGAGTAYNEQFF.

CDR3 in amino acids: CASSFIGQGYGYTF. The CDR3 DNA sequence: TGTGCCAGCAGTTTTATCGGACAGGGTTATGGCTACACCTTC. This chain connects TRBV27 to TRBJ1-2; 8 positions match TRBD1. Trimming cost V 3 bases and J 5 bases; bases outside gene matches: 5. Looked up from germline, CDR1 is MNHEY and CDR2 is SMNVEV (reference sequence). The CDR3 has 14 residues.